These 22 T cell receptor beta chains originate from one sample sequenced in a study of T cells in Graves' hyperthyroidism and ophthalmopathy. Researchers took RNA transcripts and amplified the TCR beta CDR3 regions from them. TCR CDR3 underwent first-round RT-PCR with the HTBI primer set. Via MiXCR, TCRdb re-called the multiplex PCR reads, giving one row per CDR3 protein. This sample yields fewer than 400,000 distinct CDR3 sequences, of which around a sixth are seen a single time; around a quarter belongs to the top ten. Sequenced sample: blood. These TCRs come from a young woman with Graves' hyperthyroidism that later progressed to Graves' ophthalmopathy.

V is TRBV18 and J is TRBJ2-3; 9 bases match TRBD2. Germline V gene lookup returns CDR1 KGHSH and CDR2 LQKENI. The CDR3 sequence is 15 residues long. The V and J ends lost 3 bases and 5 bases, in that order; junction bases with no gene match: 6. CDR3 bases: TGTGCCAGCTCACCCCGGCGGGAGGGCCGAGATACGCAGTATTTT. It translates to CASSPRREGRDTQYF.

The chain carries TRBV5-1 and TRBJ1-4; D is possibly TRBD1 (5 bases). The CDR3 extends over 15 amino acids. Germline CDR1 is SGHRS and CDR2 is YFSETQ. V dropped 7 bases and J dropped 0 bases, with 13 bases sitting between them. CDR3: CASGTGSTTNEKLFF. The CDR3 region has the DNA TGCGCCAGCGGCACAGGCAGCACAACTAATGAAAAACTGTTTTTT.

The V gene is TRBV4-1, the J gene TRBJ2-7; no reliable D call. Trimming took off 0 bases at V and 3 bases at J, with 9 bases between the two ends. The germline V gene has CDR1 MGHRA and CDR2 YSYEKL. The CDR3 sequence is 14 residues long. The CDR3 bases are TGCGCCAGCAGCCAAGATACCTCTGACTACGAGCAGTACTTC. Its protein product is CASSQDTSDYEQYF.

This clonotype was detected only a few times. CDR3 protein: CASSPVRIQQGLVANHYEQYF. DNA of the CDR3: TGTGCCAGCTCACCGGTAAGGATTCAGCAGGGGCTGGTAGCGAACCACTACGAGCAGTACTTC. The chain joins TRBV18 to TRBJ2-7; a weak D match, TRBD1 (6 bases). The CDR3 covers 21 residues. Germline values: CDR1 KGHSH, CDR2 LQKENI. Between the trimmed V and J ends, which lost 3 bases and 3 bases, there was a span of 33 bases.

The rearrangement joins TRBV25-1 to TRBJ2-1; 7 bases are a match to TRBD1. Trimming at V came to 8 bases and at J to 5 bases, leaving 12 bases not matched to a gene. The germline V gene encodes CDR1 MGHDK and CDR2 SYGVNS. The CDR3 sequence is 15 residues long. The CDR3 region has the DNA TGTGCCAGCGGAGGATGGACAGGAATGGACAATGAGCAGTTCTTC. This gives the protein CASGGWTGMDNEQFF.

V and J are TRBV24-1 and TRBJ2-5, with D perhaps TRBD1 or TRBD2 (5 bases each). CDR3 size: 13 residues. Per germline, CDR1 KGHDR and CDR2 SFDVKD. V lost 9 bases and J 2 bases, leaving 12 bases between the germline ends. The CDR3 region is CATRGGEQETQYF. The DNA of the CDR3 is TGTGCCACCCGGGGCGGAGAACAAGAGACCCAGTACTTC.

In its sample, this clonotype was seen many times. CDR3 loop: CASSFGIYEQYF. Here the CDR3 DNA reads TGTGCCAGCAGCTTTGGAATCTACGAGCAGTACTTC. The chain links TRBV5-6 to TRBJ2-7; D is ambiguous. The V end was cut by 2 bases, the J end by 3 bases, with 6 bases between. CDR1 is SGHDT, CDR2 YYEEEE, per germline. CDR3 length: 12 residues.

This clonotype was found once. V is TRBV20-1 and J is TRBJ1-2; possible D gene TRBD1, 6 bases. The germline V gene has CDR1 DFQATT and CDR2 SNEGSKA (reference sequence). Deletions cut 6 bases from V and 2 bases from J, with 13 bases between. CDR3 size: 13 residues. CDR3 residues: CSAPQGPNYGYTF. As DNA, the CDR3 is TGCAGTGCCCCCCAGGGGCCCAACTATGGCTACACCTTC.

This clonotype occurred a few times. The V and J genes are TRBV5-1 and TRBJ2-7; TRBD2 aligns across 7 bases. The CDR3 is made up of 19 amino acids. V shed 0 bases, J shed 4 bases, and the junction held 19 bases outside the gene matches. The germline V gene encodes CDR1 SGHRS and CDR2 YFSETQ. CDR3 in amino acids: CASSLVPGKRDRPVYEQYF. The CDR3, as DNA: TGCGCCAGCAGCTTGGTCCCCGGCAAGCGGGACCGCCCTGTGTACGAGCAGTACTTC.

At least ten counts were recorded for this clonotype. The rearrangement uses TRBV20-1 and TRBJ1-2, with no clear D. CDR1 is DFQATT, CDR2 SNEGSKA, per germline (reference sequence). This CDR3 has 12 amino acids. V lost 3 bases, J lost 2 bases, and 7 bases lay in between. The CDR3 sequence is CSASTQNYGYTF. The CDR3 coding sequence is TGCAGTGCTAGCACACAAAACTATGGCTACACCTTC.

This clonotype was detected ten times or more. This chain uses TRBV7-9 with TRBJ1-5; TRBD1 agrees at 8 bases. The length of the CDR3 is 16 residues. The germline CDR1 and CDR2 sequences are SEHNR and FQNEAQ (reference sequence). After removal of 5 bases from V and 2 bases from J, the junction contained 8 bases not matched to a gene. In nucleotides, the CDR3 is TGTGCCAGCAGCCAGACAGGGGAACGTGGCAATCAGCCCCAGCATTTT. Its translation: CASSQTGERGNQPQHF.

The chain links TRBV7-9 to TRBJ2-7; 11 bases agree with TRBD2. Trimming cost V 5 bases and J 3 bases; bases outside gene matches: 12. Per the germline V gene, CDR1 is SEHNR and CDR2 is FQNEAQ (reference sequence). CDR3 length: 17 amino acids. The CDR3 reads CASSPRTSGFVLYEQYF. The CDR3 nucleotides are TGTGCCAGCAGCCCGAGGACTAGCGGGTTTGTACTCTACGAGCAGTACTTC.

There are many counts of this clonotype. The V call is TRBV2, the J call TRBJ1-5; 8 bases are a match to TRBD1. V dropped 5 bases and J dropped 2; count of bases not matched to a gene: 14. This CDR3 has 18 residues. Germline CDR1 is SNHLY and CDR2 is FYNNEI. CDR3 bases: TGTGCCAGCAGTCCGGGACAGGAGTTTTTACGGGGCAATCAGCCCCAGCATTTT. It specifies CASSPGQEFLRGNQPQHF.

The chain has TRBV7-8 and TRBJ2-1; 15 bases match TRBD2. Germline V gene data show CDR1 as SGHVS and CDR2 as FQNEAQ. The J segment lost 2 bases and the V segment lost 5 bases, leaving 7 bases of the junction unmatched. The CDR3 has 18 residues. The CDR3 here is CASSPGLAGGTAYNEQFF. The CDR3 region has the DNA TGTGCCAGCAGCCCCGGACTAGCGGGAGGGACCGCCTACAATGAGCAGTTCTTC. Based on the CDR3 plus reference TRBV7-8 and TRBJ2-1, the full variable domain is GAGVSQSPRYKVAKRGQDVALRCDPISGHVSLFWYQQALGQGPEFLTYFQNEAQLDKSGLPSDRFFAERPEGSVSTLKIQRTQQEDSAVYLCASSPGLAGGTAYNEQFFGPGTRLTVL.

This clonotype was detected only a few times. The chain employs TRBV20-1 and TRBJ2-7; D is unresolved. This CDR3 spans 13 amino acids. V lost 6 bases, J lost 0 bases, and 12 bases lay in between. Germline CDR1 and CDR2: DFQATT and SNEGSKA (reference sequence). CDR3 sequence reads: CSARKRSSYEQYF. Written as DNA, the CDR3 is TGCAGTGCGAGAAAGAGAAGCTCCTACGAGCAGTACTTC.

This clonotype was seen ten or more times. The V call is TRBV7-2, the J call TRBJ2-5; D uncertain. Germline CDR1 and CDR2: SGHTA and FQGNSA. Trimming removed 5 bases from V and 1 base from J, with 8 bases in between. This CDR3 is 13 amino acids long. In DNA, the CDR3 is TGTGCCAGCAGCCGGTCGACCCAAGAGACCCAGTACTTC. Amino acid sequence: CASSRSTQETQYF.

This clonotype was recorded a few times. The V gene is TRBV28, the J gene TRBJ2-2; 11 nucleotides line up with TRBD2. The germline V gene encodes CDR1 MDHEN and CDR2 SYDVKM. The ends lost 1 base at V and 7 bases at J; junction bases unmatched: 5. This CDR3 comprises 16 residues. The CDR3 spells CASSLFLAGGDGELFF. DNA of the CDR3: TGTGCCAGCAGTTTATTCCTAGCGGGAGGCGACGGGGAGCTGTTTTTT.

This clonotype was observed a few times. This rearrangement joins TRBV5-8 to TRBJ1-1; weak D call: TRBD1 (5 bases). The germline V gene encodes CDR1 SGHTS and CDR2 YDEGEE. The CDR3 consists of 16 residues. The germline V and J ends were trimmed by 2 bases and 0 bases, with 14 bases remaining between them. In DNA form, the CDR3 reads TGTGCCAGCAGCTTATCACAGGCACCAATGAACACTGAAGCTTTCTTT. The encoded protein is CASSLSQAPMNTEAFF. Full variable domain (remainder filled in from reference TRBV5-8 and TRBJ1-1): EAGVTQSPTHLIKTRGQQATLRCSPISGHTSVYWYQQALGLGLQFLLWYDEGEERNRGNFPPRFSGRQFPNYSSELNVNALELEDSALYLCASSLSQAPMNTEAFFGQGTRLTVV.

This clonotype showed up many times. The genes are TRBV14 and TRBJ1-2, with 9 bases matching TRBD1. The germline V gene encodes CDR1 SGHDN and CDR2 FVKESK. The CDR3 runs 14 residues. Germline trimming cut 3 bases from V and 3 bases from J; bases unmatched to any gene: 2. CDR3 bases: TGTGCCAGCAGCCAGTGGACAGGGGACTATGGCTACACCTTC. Translated, it gives CASSQWTGDYGYTF.

The sample holds a few counts of this clonotype. The V and J genes are TRBV20-1 and TRBJ2-2; 9 bases agree with TRBD1. J gave up 1 base and V 4 bases, and 7 bases lay outside the gene matches. This CDR3 is 16 amino acids long. From germline, CDR1 is DFQATT and CDR2 SNEGSKA (reference sequence). CDR3 sequence reads: CSAKNRGLVNTGELFF. CDR3 DNA: TGCAGTGCTAAAAACAGGGGGCTCGTGAACACCGGGGAGCTGTTTTTT.

This clonotype was seen more than once but under ten times. The V and J genes are TRBV20-1 and TRBJ2-1, with TRBD2 matching 8 bases. The V and J ends lost 2 bases and 5 bases, in that order; junction bases with no gene match: 11. The CDR3 extends over 16 amino acids. CDR1 DFQATT and CDR2 SNEGSKA come from the germline V gene (reference sequence). CDR3 in amino acids: CSARPSAGDLDNEQFF. The CDR3 DNA sequence: TGCAGTGCTAGACCTTCAGCGGGAGATTTGGACAATGAGCAGTTCTTC.

There are many counts of this clonotype. The chain is built from TRBV20-1 and TRBJ2-1; 13 nucleotides align to TRBD2. V shed 0 bases, J shed 9 bases, and the junction held 11 bases outside the gene matches. This CDR3 has 17 residues. The germline V gene encodes CDR1 DFQATT and CDR2 SNEGSKA (reference sequence). CDR3 region: CSARDNVRTSGRSEQFF. As DNA, the CDR3 is TGCAGTGCTAGAGATAACGTCAGGACTAGCGGGAGAAGTGAGCAGTTCTTC.